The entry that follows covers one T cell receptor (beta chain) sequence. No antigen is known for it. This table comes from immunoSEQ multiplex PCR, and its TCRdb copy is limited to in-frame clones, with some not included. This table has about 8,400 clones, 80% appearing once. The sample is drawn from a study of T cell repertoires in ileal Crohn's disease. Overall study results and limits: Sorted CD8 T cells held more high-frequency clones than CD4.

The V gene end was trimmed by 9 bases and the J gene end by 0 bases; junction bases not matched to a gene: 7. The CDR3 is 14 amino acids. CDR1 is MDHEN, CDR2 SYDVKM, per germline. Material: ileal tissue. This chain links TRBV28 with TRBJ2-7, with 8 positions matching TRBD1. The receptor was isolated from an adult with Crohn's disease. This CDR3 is CASEGQAHSYEQYF. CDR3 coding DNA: TGTGCCAGTGAGGGACAGGCCCACTCCTACGAGCAGTACTTC.